Included here is one T cell receptor (beta chain) sequence, with context. It has no known antigen specificity. No base-level quality is on record; no much larger clone is a single base apart. The CDR3 regions of human TCRbeta chains were analyzed by immunosequencing. From the authors' description of their analysis: TCRs in the repertoires were matched against a reference library of SARS-CoV-2-specific TCRs that had been generated with the MIRA antigen-specificity platform. Breadth meant the fraction of unique TCRs that were SARS-CoV-2-associated, whereas depth meant the fraction of total T cells that were SARS-CoV-2-associated. Using the MIRA data, every spike-specific TCR was mapped to the spike region that the TCR reacted to and assigned to either a CD4 or a CD8 class. Log10-transformed breadth and depth values were compared by one-way ANOVA with Sidak's multiple comparisons tests. As stored in TCRdb, this immuneACCESS dataset retains in-frame rearrangements with V and J assigned. A fraction of the clones does not appear; measured against another copy, unresolved V genes explain less than half of the discrepancy, and the remainder lacks a known reason. V, J and clone size are taken as reported in that table, and D and trimming were inferred from the DNA itself. The sample table lists 150,000 or so clones, 85% to 95% of them with a count of one. 0.9% of the sample rests with the top ten.

The time point label for this specimen denotes: baseline before first vaccination. Vaccinee samples came from UK trials COV001 and COV002, including a single-blind randomized controlled phase 2/3 trial of AZD1222 (ChAdOx1 nCoV-19) in healthy adults. For TCRbeta chain sequencing, PBMC samples were collected from trial participants at day 0 and at day 28 after the second dose. Cut back by 1 base and 9 bases, the V and J ends lie 13 bases apart. Including cysteine and phenylalanine, the CDR3 has 15 amino acids. The CDR3 DNA has 45 bases and is translated from base 1. CDR1 is given as MGHRA and CDR2 as YSYEKL, both from the germline V gene. This entry comes from a study of T cell responses to AZD1222 COVID-19 vaccine (dated by TCRdb to the early 2020s). Background for the entire study: AZD1222 recipients whose second dose came at about 4 weeks and those whose second dose came at about 12 weeks were combined into one group, since spike-specific TCR depth and breadth did not differ between the two schedules. Trial participants were enrolled by age into 18-55, 56-69 and 70-plus year subgroups, with around 150, 28 and 57 TCR-sequenced participants respectively. TCR sequencing covered some 240 trial participants: 200 to 220 given two doses of AZD1222 and around 25 given two doses of MenACWY control vaccine.

Overall study outcomes, separate from this receptor: A significant rise in spike-specific TCR breadth and depth was observed after two AZD1222 doses relative to day 0 and relative to MenACWY recipients. Because no samples from the day 14 peak response were available, repertoires could be characterized only after the peak T cell response. In the small 56-69-year group, the increase in depth fell short of significance, most likely because of low power. Participants were mostly white British and included more females than males, and it was suggested by the authors that clonal diversity may have been underestimated. CD4 TCRs associated with the vaccine covered the entire spike protein, and the dominant responses were in regions 160-218 and 743-854. Reportedly, almost half of the unique spike-specific TCRs recognized epitopes lying outside the regions that are mutated in the B.1.351 and B.1.1.7 variants. Conclusions about previously exposed vaccinees were limited because only a handful of AZD1222 recipients were SARS-CoV-2 seropositive at baseline.

This TCR was sampled from an adult in good health. The sequencing here drew on peripheral blood, taken on day 0 of AZD1222 vaccination. The receptor chain draws on TRBV4-1 and TRBJ1-6, with no D gene named confidently. The encoded CDR3 is CASSQVEAAGSPLHF. The DNA reads as follows: TGCGCCAGCAGCCAAGTAGAGGCAGCCGGTTCACCCCTCCACTTT.